This is a list of T cell receptor beta chains from one sample in a study of cytomegalovirus exposure and HLA in healthy donors. The assay was immunoSEQ multiplex PCR, and TCRdb's table has in-frame clones only and misses some. The sample shows fewer than 75,000 clones, around 83% of them seen only once. The sample consisted of PBMCs. These receptor sequences come from a man aged 30 to 39 in good health and CMV-seronegative. CDR3s include the opening cysteine and the closing phenylalanine or tryptophan. D genes are given only for firm matches. Clone size appears in some rows only: once, few, many, or a class for an expanded clone.

v_call	d_call	clone_size	j_call	cdr3_aa	cdr3_nt
TRBV6-1	TRBD1	NA	TRBJ1-2	CASSVRQGAGIDHGYTF	TGTGCCAGCAGTGTCCGACAGGGGGCCGGGATTGACCATGGCTACACCTTC
TRBV5-1	NA	NA	TRBJ2-7	CASSPAVGDSYEQYF	TGCGCCAGCAGCCCAGCCGTCGGGGACTCCTACGAGCAGTACTTC
TRBV7-2	TRBD2	NA	TRBJ2-7	CASSPGTSVEQYF	TGTGCCAGCAGCCCCGGGACTAGCGTCGAGCAGTACTTC
TRBV10-1	NA	few	TRBJ1-1	CASCTRGGASTEAFF	TGCGCCAGCTGCACAAGGGGGGGGGCGAGCACTGAAGCTTTCTTT
TRBV19	TRBD1	NA	TRBJ2-1	CASSIDRGSIRGEQFF	TGTGCCAGTAGTATAGACAGGGGGAGTATTAGAGGTGAGCAGTTCTTC
TRBV27	NA	NA	TRBJ2-5	CASSPRRGPAGQETQYF	TGTGCCAGCAGTCCGCGGCGCGGCCCCGCGGGGCAAGAGACCCAGTACTTC
TRBV9	NA	NA	TRBJ1-1	CASSAPRGPEAFF	TGTGCCAGCAGCGCCCCTAGGGGCCCTGAAGCTTTCTTT
TRBV27	NA	few	TRBJ2-6	CASRPLGGSGANVLTF	TGTGCCAGCAGGCCCCTCGGGGGCTCTGGGGCCAACGTCCTGACTTTC
TRBV4-1	NA	NA	TRBJ2-7	CASSHEPTSSYEQYF	TGCGCCAGCAGCCACGAGCCGACAAGCTCCTACGAGCAGTACTTC
TRBV2	NA	NA	TRBJ2-7	CASSVGPLGSPSYEQYF	TGTGCCAGCAGTGTGGGGCCTCTGGGATCACCCTCCTACGAGCAGTACTTC
TRBV7-9	TRBD2	NA	TRBJ2-2	CASSTRREGRTGELFF	TGTGCCAGCAGCACCCGCAGGGAGGGGCGCACCGGGGAGCTGTTTTTT
TRBV5-4	TRBD2	NA	TRBJ2-3	CASSSPSGNTDTQYF	TGTGCCAGCAGCTCCCCTAGCGGAAACACAGATACGCAGTATTTT
TRBV7-8	TRBD2	NA	TRBJ2-7	CASTLGLAGYEQYF	TGTGCCAGCACCCTGGGACTAGCGGGGTACGAGCAGTACTTC
TRBV9	TRBD2	few	TRBJ2-5	CAPGTSGGGQETQYF	TGTGCCCCCGGGACTAGCGGGGGGGGTCAGGAGACCCAGTACTTC
TRBV6-5	NA	NA	TRBJ2-7	CASRSGESEQYF	TGTGCCAGCAGATCGGGAGAGAGCGAGCAGTACTTC
TRBV7-9	TRBD2	few	TRBJ2-1	CASSLGTSGRPHNEQFF	TGTGCCAGCAGCCTGGGGACTAGCGGGAGGCCCCACAATGAGCAGTTCTTC
TRBV30	NA	NA	TRBJ1-5	CAWGRGSGQPQHF	TGTGCCTGGGGTAGGGGTTCGGGTCAGCCCCAGCATTTT
TRBV7-2	NA	NA	TRBJ2-3	CASSLFGGGHRGADTQYF	TGTGCCAGCAGCTTGTTCGGCGGGGGCCACCGAGGGGCAGATACGCAGTATTTT
TRBV7-2	NA	NA	TRBJ2-3	CASSSQGTQYF	TGTGCCAGCAGCTCGCAGGGTACGCAGTATTTT
TRBV5-6	NA	NA	TRBJ2-5	CASSLMEYRAGETQYF	TGTGCCAGCAGCTTAATGGAATACAGGGCTGGGGAGACCCAGTACTTC
TRBV7-3	NA	NA	TRBJ2-7	CASSLGARGEQYF	TGTGCCAGCAGCTTAGGGGCCAGAGGCGAGCAGTACTTC
TRBV19	NA	NA	TRBJ2-2	CASRRRGLDTGELFF	TGTGCCAGTAGACGCAGGGGATTGGACACCGGGGAGCTGTTTTTT
TRBV7-6	NA	NA	TRBJ2-1	CASVHRGGEQFF	TGTGCCAGCGTGCATAGGGGCGGTGAGCAGTTCTTC
TRBV25-1	TRBD1	few	TRBJ1-1	CASMKQGVHTEAFF	TGTGCCAGCATGAAACAGGGGGTTCACACTGAAGCTTTCTTT
TRBV19	NA	NA	TRBJ1-1	CASSPGGGRSEAFF	TGTGCCAGTAGTCCCGGCGGGGGACGGTCCGAAGCTTTCTTT
TRBV27	NA	NA	TRBJ1-2	CASRPSRQGINYGYTF	TGTGCCAGCAGGCCCAGTCGGCAGGGGATTAACTATGGCTACACCTTC
TRBV18	TRBD1	once	TRBJ2-3	CASSPGQGRTDTQYF	TGTGCCAGCTCCCCGGGACAGGGCCGCACAGATACGCAGTATTTT
TRBV27	NA	few	TRBJ1-6	CASTSPMRGGNSPLHF	TGTGCCAGCACCTCGCCCATGCGGGGAGGGAATTCACCCCTCCACTTT
TRBV4-1	NA	NA	TRBJ2-5	CASSQVRRVGETQYF	TGCGCCAGCAGCCAAGTGAGGAGGGTCGGGGAGACCCAGTACTTC
TRBV10-3	TRBD2	NA	TRBJ2-1	CAISEPGLAGGGHNEQFF	TGTGCCATCAGTGAACCTGGACTAGCGGGAGGGGGCCACAATGAGCAGTTCTTC
TRBV11-3	NA	NA	TRBJ2-7	CASSLGPGYEQYF	TGTGCCAGCAGCTTGGGTCCGGGGTACGAGCAGTACTTC
TRBV10-3	TRBD1	NA	TRBJ2-2	CAISESKGAGGELFF	TGTGCCATCAGTGAGTCGAAGGGGGCCGGCGGGGAGCTGTTTTTT
TRBV21-1	NA	NA	TRBJ1-1	CAMPRAANTEAFF	TGTGCCATGCCGCGGGCCGCGAACACTGAAGCTTTCTTT
TRBV2	TRBD2	NA	TRBJ2-2	CASSEVQREQTGELFF	TGTGCCAGCAGTGAGGTCCAGCGGGAGCAGACCGGGGAGCTGTTTTTT
TRBV7-2	TRBD2	NA	TRBJ2-1	CASSPGGGSSYNEQFF	TGTGCCAGCTCCCCCGGGGGGGGAAGCTCCTACAATGAGCAGTTCTTC
TRBV5-1	TRBD2	NA	TRBJ2-3	CASSPTSGSTDTQYF	TGCGCCAGCAGCCCGACTAGCGGGAGCACAGATACGCAGTATTTT
TRBV4-3	NA	few	TRBJ1-6	CASSQVGGSPLHF	TGCGCCAGCAGCCAAGTGGGGGGTTCACCCCTCCACTTT
TRBV13	TRBD1	NA	TRBJ2-7	CASSSLRGGTGRDEQYF	TGTGCCAGCAGCTCCTTAAGGGGAGGGACAGGGCGGGACGAGCAGTACTTC
TRBV6-1	TRBD1	NA	TRBJ1-2	CASSARTGGAVGYTF	TGTGCCAGCAGTGCCAGGACAGGGGGCGCGGTCGGCTACACCTTC
TRBV29-1	NA	NA	TRBJ1-1	CSVPQVAGLNTEAFF	TGCAGCGTTCCCCAAGTGGCAGGGCTGAACACTGAAGCTTTCTTT
TRBV7-6	TRBD1	NA	TRBJ2-1	CASSLRTGRSNEQFF	TGTGCCAGCAGCTTAAGGACAGGGAGGAGTAATGAGCAGTTCTTC
TRBV5-1	NA	NA	TRBJ2-2	CASSLGEGRGGELFF	TGCGCCAGCAGCTTGGGAGAAGGCAGGGGCGGGGAGCTGTTTTTT
TRBV19	TRBD1	NA	TRBJ1-5	CASGLRAGGIQPQHF	TGTGCCAGTGGTTTGAGGGCAGGGGGAATTCAGCCCCAGCATTTT
TRBV5-4	NA	NA	TRBJ2-7	CASTRGGGDEQYF	TGTGCCAGCACCCGCGGCGGAGGGGACGAGCAGTACTTC
TRBV5-1	TRBD1	NA	TRBJ1-2	CASSLGQGSPYGYTF	TGCGCCAGCAGCTTGGGACAGGGGTCCCCCTATGGCTACACCTTC
TRBV15	NA	NA	TRBJ1-2	CATSRKTGTVYGYTF	TGTGCCACCAGCAGGAAAACCGGGACTGTCTATGGCTACACCTTC
TRBV7-9	NA	NA	TRBJ2-5	CSSSLLQETQYF	TGTTCCAGCAGCTTATTACAAGAGACCCAGTACTTC
TRBV30	NA	NA	TRBJ1-1	CAWSVRPGQNTEAFF	TGTGCCTGGAGTGTACGGCCAGGACAGAACACTGAAGCTTTCTTT
TRBV6-1	TRBD1	NA	TRBJ1-1	CASSGQGVGTEAFF	TGTGCCAGCAGTGGACAGGGAGTAGGGACTGAAGCTTTCTTT
TRBV6-1	TRBD1	few	TRBJ2-7	CASSRTGIGYEQYF	TGTGCCAGCAGCCGGACAGGGATAGGTTACGAGCAGTACTTC
TRBV4-3	TRBD1	NA	TRBJ2-7	CASSQDHRGAVYEQYF	TGCGCCAGCAGCCAAGATCACAGGGGGGCCGTCTACGAGCAGTACTTC
TRBV19	NA	NA	TRBJ2-5	CASSRSVLVETQYF	TGTGCCAGTAGTCGCTCGGTTTTGGTCGAGACCCAGTACTTC
TRBV6-5	NA	NA	TRBJ2-3	CASKGPSQRTDTQYF	TGTGCCAGCAAGGGCCCTAGCCAGCGAACAGATACGCAGTATTTT
TRBV10-2	TRBD2	NA	TRBJ2-2	CATRGGTSSGELFF	TGCGCCACGCGCGGGGGGACTAGCTCCGGGGAGCTGTTTTTT
TRBV7-2	NA	NA	TRBJ1-4	CASSPTRDPRHEKLFF	TGTGCCAGCAGCCCAACGCGGGACCCAAGGCATGAAAAACTGTTTTTT
TRBV5-5	NA	NA	TRBJ2-1	CASSLHLSSYNEQFF	TGTGCCAGCAGCTTGCACCTCAGCTCCTACAATGAGCAGTTCTTC
TRBV5-4	TRBD2	NA	TRBJ2-2	CASSHGGAGGPGDTGELFF	TGTGCCAGCAGCCACGGGGGAGCGGGAGGGCCGGGGGACACCGGGGAGCTGTTTTTT
TRBV19	NA	once	TRBJ2-1	CASRDSIFDEQFF	TGTGCCAGCCGGGACTCCATCTTCGATGAGCAGTTCTTC
TRBV6-5	NA	NA	TRBJ1-6	CASSYSRQVDSPLHF	TGTGCCAGCAGTTACTCTCGACAGGTGGATTCACCCCTCCACTTT